The T cell receptor beta chain described here comes from a study of cytomegalovirus exposure and HLA in healthy donors. 60 Vbeta and 13 Jbeta primers were used in PCR. Sequenced by immunoSEQ multiplex PCR; TCRdb stores in-frame clones only, minus some. The data show under 250,000 clones, around 85% seen once. This clone came up once. The CDR3 has 13 amino acids. Deletions cut 0 bases from V and 5 bases from J, with 9 bases between. Germline CDR1 SGHRS, CDR2 YFSETQ. The chain recombines TRBV5-1 with TRBJ2-7; D is possibly TRBD1 (6 bases). This clonotype was sampled from a woman aged 50 to 60 in good health and CMV-seronegative. Sequenced: PBMCs. CDR3 in amino acids: CASSLGTVDEQYF. Written as DNA, the CDR3 is TGCGCCAGCAGCTTGGGGACAGTCGACGAGCAGTACTTC.